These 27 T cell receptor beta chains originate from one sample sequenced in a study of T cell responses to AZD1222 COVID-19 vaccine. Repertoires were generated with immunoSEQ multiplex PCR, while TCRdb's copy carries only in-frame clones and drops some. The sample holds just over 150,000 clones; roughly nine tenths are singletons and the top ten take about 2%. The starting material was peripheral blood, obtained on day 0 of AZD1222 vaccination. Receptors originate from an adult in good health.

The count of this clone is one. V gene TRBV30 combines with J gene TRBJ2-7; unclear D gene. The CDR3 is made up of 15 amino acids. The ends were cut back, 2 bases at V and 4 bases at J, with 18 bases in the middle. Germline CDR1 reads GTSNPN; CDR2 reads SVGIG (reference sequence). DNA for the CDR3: TGTGCCTGGAGTATACCTAGGACGGAACGATACGAGCAGTACTTC. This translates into CAWSIPRTERYEQYF.

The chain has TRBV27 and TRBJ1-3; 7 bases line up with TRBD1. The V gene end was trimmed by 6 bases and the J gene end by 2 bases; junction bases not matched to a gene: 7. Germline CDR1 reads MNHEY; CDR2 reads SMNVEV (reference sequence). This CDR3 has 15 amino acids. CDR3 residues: CASRPTGIPGNTIYF. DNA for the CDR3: TGTGCCAGCAGACCGACAGGGATCCCTGGAAACACCATATATTTT.

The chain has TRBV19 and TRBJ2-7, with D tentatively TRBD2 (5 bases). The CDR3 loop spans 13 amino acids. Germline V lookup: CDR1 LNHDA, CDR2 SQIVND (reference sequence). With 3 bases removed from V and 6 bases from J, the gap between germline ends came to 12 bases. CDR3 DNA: TGTGCCAGTAGTATGTATGGAGGTCGCGAGCAGTACTTC. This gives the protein CASSMYGGREQYF.

Here the CDR3 DNA reads TGTGCCAGCAGGCCAGGGGCTGAGAACATTCAGTACTTC. Protein sequence: CASRPGAENIQYF. The chain combines TRBV6-5 with TRBJ2-4; D perhaps matches TRBD1 (6 bases). This CDR3 has 13 amino acids. Germline CDR1 MNHEY, CDR2 SVGAGI. Trimming pared 6 bases from V and 7 bases from J, leaving 13 bases between.

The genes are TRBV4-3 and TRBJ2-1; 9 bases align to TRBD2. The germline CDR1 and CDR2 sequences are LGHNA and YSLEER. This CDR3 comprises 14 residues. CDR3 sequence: CAASGLANDNEQFF. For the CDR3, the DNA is TGCGCAGCCAGCGGACTAGCGAACGACAATGAGCAGTTCTTC.

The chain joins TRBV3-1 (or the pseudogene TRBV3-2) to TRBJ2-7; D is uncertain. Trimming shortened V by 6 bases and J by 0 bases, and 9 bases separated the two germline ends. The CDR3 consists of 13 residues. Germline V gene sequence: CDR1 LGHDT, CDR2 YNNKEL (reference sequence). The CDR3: CASSEKFSYEQYF. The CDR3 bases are TGTGCCAGCAGTGAAAAGTTCTCCTACGAGCAGTACTTC.

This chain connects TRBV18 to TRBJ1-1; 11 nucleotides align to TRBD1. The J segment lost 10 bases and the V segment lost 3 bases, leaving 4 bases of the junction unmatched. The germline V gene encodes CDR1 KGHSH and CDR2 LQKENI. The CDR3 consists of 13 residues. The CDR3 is CASSPGQGVGAFF. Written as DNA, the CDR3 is TGTGCCAGCTCACCGGGACAGGGGGTTGGAGCTTTCTTT.

The CDR3 coding sequence is TGTGCCAGCAGCCTCGCCTCTGGGGCCAACGTCCTGACTTTC. The encoded protein is CASSLASGANVLTF. The rearrangement links TRBV3-1 (or the pseudogene TRBV3-2) to TRBJ2-6; the D is unclear. The germline V gene has CDR1 LGHDT and CDR2 YNNKEL (reference sequence). Trimming left V 4 bases short and J 0 bases short, with 4 bases between. There are 14 residues in the CDR3.

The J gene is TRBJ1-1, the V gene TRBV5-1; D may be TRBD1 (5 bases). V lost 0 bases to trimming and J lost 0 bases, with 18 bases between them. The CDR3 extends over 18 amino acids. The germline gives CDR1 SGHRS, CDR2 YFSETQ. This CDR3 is CASSLAFLRGGLNTEAFF. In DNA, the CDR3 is TGCGCCAGCAGCTTGGCCTTTTTGCGGGGCGGTCTGAACACTGAAGCTTTCTTT.

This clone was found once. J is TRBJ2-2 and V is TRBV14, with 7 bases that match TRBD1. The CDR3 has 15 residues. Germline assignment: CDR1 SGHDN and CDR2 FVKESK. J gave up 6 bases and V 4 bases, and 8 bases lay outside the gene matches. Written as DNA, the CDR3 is TGTGCCAGCAGCCCCCCGACAGGGCCCCCCGGGGAGCTGTTTTTT. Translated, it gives CASSPPTGPPGELFF.

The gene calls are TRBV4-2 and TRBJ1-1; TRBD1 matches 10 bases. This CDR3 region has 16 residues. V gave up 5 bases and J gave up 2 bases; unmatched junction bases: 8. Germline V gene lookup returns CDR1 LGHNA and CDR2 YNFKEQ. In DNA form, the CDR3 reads TGTGCCAGCAGCTCCACCGGGACAGGGGTAAACACTGAAGCTTTCTTT. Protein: CASSSTGTGVNTEAFF.

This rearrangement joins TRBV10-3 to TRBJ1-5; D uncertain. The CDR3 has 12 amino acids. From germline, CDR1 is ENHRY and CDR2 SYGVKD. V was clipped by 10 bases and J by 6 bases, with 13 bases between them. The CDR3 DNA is TGTGCCACCTCTGGGGTAAGTCAGCCCCAGCATTTT. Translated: CATSGVSQPQHF.

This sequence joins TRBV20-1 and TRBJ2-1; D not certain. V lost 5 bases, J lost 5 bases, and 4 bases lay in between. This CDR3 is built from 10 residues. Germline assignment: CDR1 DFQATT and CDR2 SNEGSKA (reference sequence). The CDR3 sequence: CSAQDNEQFF. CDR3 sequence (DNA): TGCAGTGCTCAGGACAATGAGCAGTTCTTC.

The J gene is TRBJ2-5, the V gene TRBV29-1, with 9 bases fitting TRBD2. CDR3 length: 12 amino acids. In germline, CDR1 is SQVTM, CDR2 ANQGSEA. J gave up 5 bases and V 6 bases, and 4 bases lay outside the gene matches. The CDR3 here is CSVLAGAETQYF. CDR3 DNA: TGCAGCGTATTAGCGGGAGCGGAGACCCAGTACTTC.

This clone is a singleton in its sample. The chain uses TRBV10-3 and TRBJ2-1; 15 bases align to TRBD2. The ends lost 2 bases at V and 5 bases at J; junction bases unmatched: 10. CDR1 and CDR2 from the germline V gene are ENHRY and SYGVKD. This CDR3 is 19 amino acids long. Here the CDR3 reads CAISEPGGTSGRSHNEQFF. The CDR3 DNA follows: TGTGCCATCAGTGAGCCCGGTGGGACTAGCGGGAGGTCCCACAATGAGCAGTTCTTC.

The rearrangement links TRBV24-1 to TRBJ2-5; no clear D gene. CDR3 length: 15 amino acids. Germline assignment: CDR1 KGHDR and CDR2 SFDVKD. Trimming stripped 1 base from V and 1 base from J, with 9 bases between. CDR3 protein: CATSDFRASQETQYF. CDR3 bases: TGTGCCACCAGTGATTTTCGGGCCAGCCAAGAGACCCAGTACTTC.

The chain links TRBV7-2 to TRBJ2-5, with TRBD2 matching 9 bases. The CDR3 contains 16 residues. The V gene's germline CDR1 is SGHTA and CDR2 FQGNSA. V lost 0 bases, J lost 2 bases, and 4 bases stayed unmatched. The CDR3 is CASSLATAGGQETQYF. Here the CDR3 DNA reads TGTGCCAGCAGCTTAGCAACAGCGGGAGGTCAAGAGACCCAGTACTTC.

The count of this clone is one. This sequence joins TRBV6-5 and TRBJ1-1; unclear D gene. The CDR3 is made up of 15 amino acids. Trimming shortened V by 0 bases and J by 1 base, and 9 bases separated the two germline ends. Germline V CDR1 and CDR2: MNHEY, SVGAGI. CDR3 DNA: TGTGCCAGCAGTTACTCGGCGGGGAAGAACACTGAAGCTTTCTTT. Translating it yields CASSYSAGKNTEAFF.

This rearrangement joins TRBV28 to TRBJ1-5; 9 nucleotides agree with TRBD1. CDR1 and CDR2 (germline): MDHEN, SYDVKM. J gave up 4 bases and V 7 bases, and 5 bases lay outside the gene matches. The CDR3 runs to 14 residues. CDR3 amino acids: CASKLTGGNQPQHF. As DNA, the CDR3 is TGTGCCAGCAAGTTGACAGGGGGTAATCAGCCCCAGCATTTT.

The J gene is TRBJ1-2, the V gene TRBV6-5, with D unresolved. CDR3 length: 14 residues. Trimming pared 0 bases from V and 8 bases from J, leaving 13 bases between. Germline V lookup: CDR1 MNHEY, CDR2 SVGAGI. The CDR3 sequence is CASSYSISGYGYTF. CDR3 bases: TGTGCCAGCAGTTACTCGATCTCAGGATACGGCTACACCTTC.

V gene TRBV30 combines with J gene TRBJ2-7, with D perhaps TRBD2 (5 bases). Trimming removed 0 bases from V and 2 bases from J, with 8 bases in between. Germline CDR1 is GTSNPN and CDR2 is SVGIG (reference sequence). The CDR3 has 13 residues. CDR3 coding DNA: TGTGCCTGGAGTGTACGGGATCCCTACGAGCAGTACTTC. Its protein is CAWSVRDPYEQYF.

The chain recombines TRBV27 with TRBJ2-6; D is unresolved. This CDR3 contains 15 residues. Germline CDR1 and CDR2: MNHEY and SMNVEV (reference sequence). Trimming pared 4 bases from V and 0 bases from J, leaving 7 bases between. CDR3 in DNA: TGTGCCAGCAGTTATTCAGCCTCTGGGGCCAACGTCCTGACTTTC. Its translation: CASSYSASGANVLTF. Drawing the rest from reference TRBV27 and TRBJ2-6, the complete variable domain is EAQVTQNPRYLITVTGKKLTVTCSQNMNHEYMSWYRQDPGLGLRQIYYSMNVEVTDKGDVPEGYKVSRKEKRNFPLILESPSPNQTSLYFCASSYSASGANVLTFGAGSRLTVL.

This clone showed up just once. Here the CDR3 reads CASSLVGQGPDTQYF. DNA for the CDR3: TGTGCCAGCAGCTTAGTGGGACAGGGGCCAGATACGCAGTATTTT. This chain links TRBV7-9 with TRBJ2-3; TRBD1 aligns across 10 bases. This CDR3 is 15 amino acids long. The V gene end was trimmed by 1 base and the J gene end by 4 bases; junction bases not matched to a gene: 2. Per the germline V gene, CDR1 is SEHNR and CDR2 is FQNEAQ (reference sequence).

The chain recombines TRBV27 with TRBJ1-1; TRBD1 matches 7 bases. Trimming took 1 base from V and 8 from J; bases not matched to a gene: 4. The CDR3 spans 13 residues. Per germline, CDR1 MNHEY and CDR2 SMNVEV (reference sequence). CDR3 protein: CASSLWAGGEAFF. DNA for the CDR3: TGTGCCAGCAGTTTATGGGCAGGGGGAGAAGCTTTCTTT.

CDR3 region: CASSPGLAGVGETQYF. In nucleotides, the CDR3 is TGTGCCAGCTCACCGGGACTAGCGGGAGTGGGAGAGACCCAGTACTTC. The chain links TRBV18 to TRBJ2-5, with 14 bases aligning to TRBD2. Germline trimming cut 3 bases from V and 4 bases from J; bases unmatched to any gene: 4. Per the germline V gene, CDR1 is KGHSH and CDR2 is LQKENI. The CDR3 loop spans 16 amino acids.

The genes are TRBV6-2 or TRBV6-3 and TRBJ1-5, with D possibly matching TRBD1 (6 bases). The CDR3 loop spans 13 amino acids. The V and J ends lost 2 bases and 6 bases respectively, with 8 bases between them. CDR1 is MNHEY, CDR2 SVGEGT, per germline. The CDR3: CASSYAGVQPQHF. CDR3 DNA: TGTGCCAGCAGTTACGCAGGGGTTCAGCCCCAGCATTTT.

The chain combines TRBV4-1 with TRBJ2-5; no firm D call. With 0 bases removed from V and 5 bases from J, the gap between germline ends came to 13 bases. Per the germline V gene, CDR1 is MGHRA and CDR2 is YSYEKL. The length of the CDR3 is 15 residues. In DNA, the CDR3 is TGCGCCAGCAGCCAAGACGTAGGGAACCGGGAGACCCAGTACTTC. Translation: CASSQDVGNRETQYF.